This TCR beta chain is drawn from a study of blood T cell repertoires in COVID-19. Study-wide context: Sample material is recorded as cDNA or gDNA derived from T cells, B-cell-depleted T cells, or PBMCs.

Original analysis: Reference gene primer amplification in the assay estimated nucleated cell counts. The assay was immunoSEQ multiplex PCR, and TCRdb's table has in-frame clones only and misses some. V and J calls and clone size are given by that table; D and trimming were obtained from the DNA. The sample consists of about 97,000 clones, roughly 86% of them appearing once. The V and J ends lost 7 bases and 7 bases respectively, with 14 bases between them. CDR1 is ENHRY, CDR2 SYGVKD, per germline. CDR3 length: 14 residues. The sequence came from a woman in her 30s with acute or convalescent COVID-19. This sequence joins TRBV10-3 and TRBJ1-6; D not resolved. The sequencing input was peripheral blood. The CDR3 coding sequence is TGTGCCATCACTCTAGAGCCCCTAAATTCACCCCTCCACTTT. As protein: CAITLEPLNSPLHF.